This T cell receptor beta chain was obtained from a study of shared clonotypes between healthy human individuals. Measured with immunoSEQ multiplex PCR; TCRdb has only the in-frame clones, and not every one. The data hold roughly 1 million clones, with approximately 72% observed a single time. With regard to this clone: The sample carries other DNA sequences with the same CDR3.

Looked up from germline, CDR1 is MNHEY and CDR2 is SVGAGI. V was cut by 0 bases and J by 0 bases, with 3 bases left in between. This CDR3 is built from 13 residues. The sequence came from a man between 18 and 35 years old in good health. The V gene is TRBV6-5, the J gene TRBJ2-7; D not resolved. Sequenced material: memory CD4+ T cells sorted from blood. Subset denoted: CD45RA-negative fraction. In DNA, the CDR3 is TGTGCCAGCAGTTACTCACCCTCCTACGAGCAGTACTTC. Protein product: CASSYSPSYEQYF.